The 4 T cell receptor beta chains below all came from one sample that was sequenced in a study of identical twins. Each CDR3 protein is one row after TCRdb ran MiXCR on the 5' RACE reads. The table lists hundreds of thousands of distinct CDR3 sequences, 21% of them singletons, with around 4.4% in the top ten. The same sample was also used in a study of T cells expressing NK-cell markers.

The source material was PBMCs. Every receptor here comes from a woman aged 18-30 years in good health.

V and J are TRBV12-3 or TRBV12-4 and TRBJ2-6; possibly TRBD1 for D (5 bases). CDR3 length: 16 amino acids. The germline V and J ends were trimmed by 3 bases and 2 bases, with 11 bases remaining between them. CDR3 in DNA: TGTGCCAGCAGTTTGGTGGCAGGGACTGGGGCCAACGTCCTGACTTTC. Translated, it gives CASSLVAGTGANVLTF.

In its sample, this clonotype was seen a few times. V and J are TRBV20-1 and TRBJ2-1, with 13 bases fitting TRBD2. J gave up 9 bases and V 5 bases, and 16 bases lay outside the gene matches. Germline-derived CDR1 and CDR2 are DFQATT and SNEGSKA (reference sequence). The CDR3 is made up of 17 amino acids. As DNA, the CDR3 is TGCAGTGCTGGGTACTTCCGGACTAGCGGGAGAAGGGGTGAGCAGTTCTTC. Translated, it gives CSAGYFRTSGRRGEQFF.

The genes are TRBV20-1 and TRBJ2-5; 10 positions agree with TRBD2. V lost 4 bases to trimming and J lost 0 bases; unmatched junction nucleotides: 8. Germline V gene lookup returns CDR1 DFQATT and CDR2 SNEGSKA (reference sequence). The CDR3 is 16 amino acids. CDR3 amino acids: CSATGRTSGHQETQYF. CDR3 in DNA: TGCAGTGCTACCGGTAGGACTAGCGGCCACCAAGAGACCCAGTACTTC.

This chain joins TRBV5-1 and TRBJ2-7; a possible D gene is TRBD1 (6 bases). V lost 5 bases and J lost 5, with 14 bases in between. The CDR3 has 13 amino acids. Germline values: CDR1 SGHRS, CDR2 YFSETQ. The CDR3 DNA reads TGCGCCAGCAGTTCCCAGGGGCGGAACGAGCAGTACTTC. It yields the protein CASSSQGRNEQYF.